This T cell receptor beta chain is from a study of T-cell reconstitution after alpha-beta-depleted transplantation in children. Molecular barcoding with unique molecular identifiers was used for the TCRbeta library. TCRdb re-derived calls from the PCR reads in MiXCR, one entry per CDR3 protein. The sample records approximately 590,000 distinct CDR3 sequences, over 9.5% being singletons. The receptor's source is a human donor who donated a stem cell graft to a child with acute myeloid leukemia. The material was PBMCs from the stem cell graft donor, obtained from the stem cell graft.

CDR3 region: CASSQDMSSGRRGYEQYF. CDR3 in DNA: TGTGCCAGCAGCCAAGATATGTCTAGCGGGAGGCGGGGTTACGAGCAGTACTTC. The J gene is TRBJ2-7, the V gene TRBV3-1, with 11 bases that match TRBD2. Germline CDR1 reads LGHDT; CDR2 reads YNNKEL (reference sequence). CDR3 length equals 18 residues. Unmatched junction bases numbered 11, after V lost 0 bases and J lost 4 bases.